The clone carrying this T cell receptor beta chain was recorded many times. Its antigen remains unknown. These data are taken from a study of regulatory T cells in long-lasting Graves disease. At the level of the study: A definition of persistent Graves' disease required over 5 years of antithyroid drugs plus positive TSH receptor antibodies.

Germline trimming cut 6 bases from V and 3 bases from J; bases unmatched to any gene: 10. CDR1 MNHNS and CDR2 SASEGT come from the germline V gene. The CDR3 consists of 15 residues. Study outcomes and limitations: Persistent disease exhibited a predilection for TRBV28, TRBJ1-2 and TRBJ2-5. Clonotypes that were public and shared totalled some 2,900 in persistent patients versus approximately 970 in new patients.

The sample's time point: persistent/refractory GD, antithyroid drugs over 5 years with positive TRAb. Preparation of the TCR library used RNA extracted from PBMCs. CDR3 regions were amplified by Arm-PCR using iRepertoire HTBI primers to build TCR beta libraries. TCRdb analysed the multiplex PCR reads with MiXCR anew, one entry per CDR3 protein. The table lists 350,000 to 500,000 distinct CDR3 sequences, around 20% of them singletons. Sequenced here: peripheral blood mononuclear cells (PBMCs), sampled when the disease was refractory, from a patient treated with antithyroid drugs. V and J are TRBV6-1 and TRBJ2-7; TRBD2 matches 8 bases. The clonotype originates from a female donor with Graves disease. The CDR3 coding sequence is TGTGCCAGCAGAACCGGACTAGCAGGGGACTACGAGCAGTACTTC. It specifies CASRTGLAGDYEQYF.